The 11 T cell receptor beta chains below all came from one sample that was sequenced in a study of cytomegalovirus exposure and HLA in healthy donors. The PCR made use of 60 Vbeta and 13 Jbeta primers. Some clones are missing from TCRdb's copy, which holds only in-frame ones; the method was immunoSEQ multiplex PCR. Among about 140,000 clones listed, around 77% were seen once. The sample comprised PBMCs. These receptors originate from a man between 18 and 35 years old in good health and CMV-seronegative.

This clone was detected a few times. The chain links TRBV7-2 to TRBJ2-7; D is unclear. Trimming cost V 5 bases and J 3 bases, with 17 bases left between them. Germline V gene lookup returns CDR1 SGHTA and CDR2 FQGNSA. The CDR3 has 15 amino acids. The DNA of the CDR3 is TGTGCCAGCAGCCCCGTGGCAGTTCTTTTCTACGAGCAGTACTTC. It translates to CASSPVAVLFYEQYF.

This chain connects TRBV18 to TRBJ1-4; 8 nucleotides align to TRBD1. In germline, CDR1 is KGHSH, CDR2 LQKENI. CDR3 length: 15 residues. V dropped 3 bases and J dropped 7; count of bases not matched to a gene: 7. CDR3 region: CASSPPQGAGEKLFF. CDR3 bases: TGTGCCAGCTCACCGCCCCAGGGGGCGGGTGAAAAACTGTTTTTT.

The genes are TRBV13 and TRBJ1-5; tentative D call: TRBD1 (6 bases). This CDR3 comprises 15 residues. Per the germline V gene, CDR1 is PRHDT and CDR2 is FYEKMQ (reference sequence). Trimming took 3 bases from V and 4 from J, leaving 13 bases between them. The chain's CDR3 is CASSFRGRGNQPQHF. DNA of the CDR3: TGTGCCAGCAGCTTCAGGGGCCGGGGAAATCAGCCCCAGCATTTT.

This sequence joins TRBV13 and TRBJ2-3; TRBD1 might be the D (6 bases). Trimming took off 8 bases at V and 5 bases at J, with 20 bases between the two ends. Germline V gives CDR1 PRHDT, CDR2 FYEKMQ (reference sequence). This CDR3 is 15 amino acids long. The CDR3 nucleotides read TGTGCCAGCGCTCCCCTCGGACAGAGCGGAGATACGCAGTATTTT. The encoded protein is CASAPLGQSGDTQYF. The variable domain in full, with the rest retrieved from reference TRBV13 and TRBJ2-3, is AAGVIQSPRHLIKEKRETATLKCYPIPRHDTVYWYQQGPGQDPQFLISFYEKMQSDKGSIPDRFSAQQFSDYHSELNMSSLELGDSALYFCASAPLGQSGDTQYFGPGTRLTVL.

The chain combines TRBV7-6 with TRBJ1-5; a weak D match, TRBD1 (6 bases). Germline V CDR1 and CDR2: SGHVS, FNYEAQ. Trimming shortened V by 0 bases and J by 2 bases, and 8 bases separated the two germline ends. CDR3 length: 15 residues. CDR3 sequence: CASSLAGGGNQPQHF. CDR3 nucleotide sequence: TGTGCCAGCAGCTTAGCAGGGGGAGGCAATCAGCCCCAGCATTTT. The entire variable domain, with the rest obtained from reference TRBV7-6 and TRBJ1-5, is as follows: GAGVSQSPRYKVTKRGQDVALRCDPISGHVSLYWYRQALGQGPEFLTYFNYEAQQDKSGLPNDRFSAERPEGSISTLTIQRTEQRDSAMYRCASSLAGGGNQPQHFGDGTRLSIL.

This sequence joins TRBV23-1 and TRBJ2-2; D might be TRBD1 (5 bases). TRBV23-1 is sorted into the ORF group, with uncertain function. This CDR3 has 18 residues. The V end was cut by 7 bases, the J end by 2 bases, with 23 bases between. The CDR3 protein is CASTESHGAVGNTGELFF. In nucleotides, the CDR3 is TGCGCCAGCACCGAATCCCATGGGGCGGTAGGCAACACCGGGGAGCTGTTTTTT.

V gene TRBV13 combines with J gene TRBJ2-1; 9 nucleotides line up with TRBD1. The germline V gene has CDR1 PRHDT and CDR2 FYEKMQ (reference sequence). Trimming removed 5 bases from V and 8 bases from J; junction bases left unmatched: 10. CDR3 length equals 15 residues. The CDR3 protein is CASSTNRGLMHEQFF. CDR3 nucleotides: TGTGCCAGCAGCACTAACAGGGGGCTGATGCATGAGCAGTTCTTC.

The chain has TRBV6-6 and TRBJ1-2, with unresolved D. The length of the CDR3 is 15 residues. Trimming shortened V by 5 bases and J by 1 base, and 14 bases separated the two germline ends. Germline values: CDR1 MNHNY, CDR2 SVGAGI (reference sequence). CDR3 DNA: TGTGCCAGCAGTCCCAGGCACTTTGTTAACTATGGCTACACCTTC. It codes for CASSPRHFVNYGYTF.

This sequence joins TRBV4-2 and TRBJ1-1; D gene unclear. V lost 0 bases to trimming and J lost 4 bases, with 12 bases between them. The CDR3 has 15 residues. Per the germline V gene, CDR1 is LGHNA and CDR2 is YNFKEQ. The CDR3 sequence is CASSQELSSGTEAFF. CDR3 nucleotide sequence: TGTGCCAGCAGCCAAGAACTCTCCTCCGGCACTGAAGCTTTCTTT.

The gene calls are TRBV5-5 and TRBJ1-1; the match to TRBD1 covers 7 bases. The germline V gene has CDR1 SGHKS and CDR2 YYEKEE (reference sequence). The CDR3 spans 14 residues. V lost 6 bases and J lost 10; bases outside the gene matches: 15. The CDR3 region has the DNA TGTGCCAGCAACCCTGGAACAGGGGAATTTGGAGCTTTCTTT. Residues: CASNPGTGEFGAFF.

The V gene is TRBV29-1, the J gene TRBJ2-7; D remains unclear. CDR1 and CDR2 from the germline V gene are SQVTM and ANQGSEA. V shed 3 bases and J shed 5 bases, with 11 bases lying between them. The CDR3 extends over 12 amino acids. The CDR3 DNA is TGCAGCGTTGACGACATCAGGAACGAGCAGTACTTC. Its protein is CSVDDIRNEQYF.